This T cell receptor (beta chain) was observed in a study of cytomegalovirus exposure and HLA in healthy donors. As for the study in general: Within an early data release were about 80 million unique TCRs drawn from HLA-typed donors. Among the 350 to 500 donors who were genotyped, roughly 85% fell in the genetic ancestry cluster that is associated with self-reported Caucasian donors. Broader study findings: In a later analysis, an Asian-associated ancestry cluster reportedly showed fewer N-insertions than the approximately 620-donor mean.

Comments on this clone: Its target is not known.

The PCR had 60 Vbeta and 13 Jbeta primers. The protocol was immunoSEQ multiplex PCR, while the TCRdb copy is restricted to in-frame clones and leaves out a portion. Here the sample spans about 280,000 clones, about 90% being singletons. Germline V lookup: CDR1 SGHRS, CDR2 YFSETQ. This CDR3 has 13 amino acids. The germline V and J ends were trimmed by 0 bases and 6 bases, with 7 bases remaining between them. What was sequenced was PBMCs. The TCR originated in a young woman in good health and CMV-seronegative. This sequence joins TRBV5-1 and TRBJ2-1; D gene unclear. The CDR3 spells CASSLGLLNEQFF. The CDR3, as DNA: TGCGCCAGCAGCTTGGGGTTACTCAATGAGCAGTTCTTC.